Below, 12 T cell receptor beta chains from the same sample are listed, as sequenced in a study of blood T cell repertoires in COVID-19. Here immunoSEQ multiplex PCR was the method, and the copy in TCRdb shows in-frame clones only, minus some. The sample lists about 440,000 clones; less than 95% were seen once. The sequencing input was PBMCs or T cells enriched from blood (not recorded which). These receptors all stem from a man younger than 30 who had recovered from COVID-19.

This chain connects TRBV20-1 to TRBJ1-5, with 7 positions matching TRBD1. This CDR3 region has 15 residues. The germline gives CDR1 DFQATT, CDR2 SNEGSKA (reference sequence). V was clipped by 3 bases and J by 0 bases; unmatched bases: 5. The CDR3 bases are TGCAGTGCTAGTCCGGGACAGTATAGCAATCAGCCCCAGCATTTT. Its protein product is CSASPGQYSNQPQHF.

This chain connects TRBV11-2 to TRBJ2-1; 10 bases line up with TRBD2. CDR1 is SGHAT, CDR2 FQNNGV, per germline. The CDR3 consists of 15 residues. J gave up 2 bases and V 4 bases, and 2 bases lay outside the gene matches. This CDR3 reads CASSSGTSAYNEQFF. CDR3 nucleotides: TGTGCCAGCAGCTCCGGGACTAGCGCCTACAATGAGCAGTTCTTC.

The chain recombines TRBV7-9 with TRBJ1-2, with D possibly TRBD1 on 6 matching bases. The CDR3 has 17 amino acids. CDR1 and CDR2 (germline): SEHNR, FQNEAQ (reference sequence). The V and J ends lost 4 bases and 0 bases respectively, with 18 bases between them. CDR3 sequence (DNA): TGTGCCAGCAGCTCCCCGCTCGGCGGGGGCACTAACTATGGCTACACCTTC. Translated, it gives CASSSPLGGGTNYGYTF. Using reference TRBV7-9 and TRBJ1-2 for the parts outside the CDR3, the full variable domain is DTGVSQNPRHKITKRGQNVTFRCDPISEHNRLYWYRQTLGQGPEFLTYFQNEAQLEKSRLLSDRFSAERPKGSFSTLEIQRTEQGDSAMYLCASSSPLGGGTNYGYTFGSGTRLTVV.

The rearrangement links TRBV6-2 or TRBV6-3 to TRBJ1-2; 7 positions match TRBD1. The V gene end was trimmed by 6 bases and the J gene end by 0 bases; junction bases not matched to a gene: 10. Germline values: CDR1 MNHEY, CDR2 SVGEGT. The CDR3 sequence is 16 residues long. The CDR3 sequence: CASSTRDSRTNYGYTF. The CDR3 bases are TGTGCCAGCAGCACCCGGGACAGCCGAACTAACTATGGCTACACCTTC.

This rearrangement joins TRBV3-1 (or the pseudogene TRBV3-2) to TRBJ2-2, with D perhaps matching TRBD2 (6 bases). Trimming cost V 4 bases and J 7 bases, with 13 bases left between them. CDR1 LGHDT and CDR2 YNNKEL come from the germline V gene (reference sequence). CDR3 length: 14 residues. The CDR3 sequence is CASSPSWGGGELFF. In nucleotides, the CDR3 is TGTGCCAGCAGCCCCTCATGGGGAGGCGGGGAGCTGTTTTTT.

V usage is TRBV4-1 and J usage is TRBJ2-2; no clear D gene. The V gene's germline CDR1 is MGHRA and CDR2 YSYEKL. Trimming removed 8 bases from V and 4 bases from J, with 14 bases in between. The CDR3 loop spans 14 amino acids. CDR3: CASLNPGGTGELFF. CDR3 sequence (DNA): TGCGCCAGCTTAAATCCCGGTGGCACCGGGGAGCTGTTTTTT.

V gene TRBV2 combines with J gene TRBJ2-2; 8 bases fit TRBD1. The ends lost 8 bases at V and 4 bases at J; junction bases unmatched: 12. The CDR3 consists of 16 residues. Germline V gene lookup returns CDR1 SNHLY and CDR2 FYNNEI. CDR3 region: CASSRTGGSTTGELFF. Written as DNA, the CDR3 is TGTGCCAGCTCTAGAACAGGGGGTTCGACCACCGGGGAGCTGTTTTTT. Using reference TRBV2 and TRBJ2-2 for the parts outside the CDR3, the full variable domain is EPEVTQTPSHQVTQMGQEVILRCVPISNHLYFYWYRQILGQKVEFLVSFYNNEISEKSEIFDDQFSVERPDGSNFTLKIRSTKLEDSAMYFCASSRTGGSTTGELFFGEGSRLTVL.

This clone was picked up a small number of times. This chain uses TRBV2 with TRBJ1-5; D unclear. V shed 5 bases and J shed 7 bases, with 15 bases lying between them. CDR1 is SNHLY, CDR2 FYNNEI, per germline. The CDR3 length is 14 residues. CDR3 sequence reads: CASSPTGLGQPQHF. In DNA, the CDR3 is TGTGCCAGCAGTCCCACGGGATTGGGACAGCCCCAGCATTTT.

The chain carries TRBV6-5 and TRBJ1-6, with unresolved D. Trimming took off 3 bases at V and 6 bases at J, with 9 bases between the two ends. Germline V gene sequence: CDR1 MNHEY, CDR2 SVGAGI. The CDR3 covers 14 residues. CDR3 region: CASSYGVPNSPLHF. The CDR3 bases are TGTGCCAGCAGTTATGGAGTCCCTAATTCACCCCTCCACTTT.

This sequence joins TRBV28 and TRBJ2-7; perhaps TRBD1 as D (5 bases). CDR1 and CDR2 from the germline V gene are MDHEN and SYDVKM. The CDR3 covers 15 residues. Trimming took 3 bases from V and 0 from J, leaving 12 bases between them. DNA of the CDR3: TGTGCCAGCAGTTTGGCAGGGAAAGGCTCCTACGAGCAGTACTTC. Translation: CASSLAGKGSYEQYF.

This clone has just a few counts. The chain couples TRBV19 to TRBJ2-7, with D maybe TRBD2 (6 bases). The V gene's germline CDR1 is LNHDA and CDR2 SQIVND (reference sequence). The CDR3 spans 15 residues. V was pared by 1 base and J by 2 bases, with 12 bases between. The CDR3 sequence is CASSIVGGSPYEQYF. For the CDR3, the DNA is TGTGCCAGTAGTATAGTGGGGGGTAGCCCCTACGAGCAGTACTTC.

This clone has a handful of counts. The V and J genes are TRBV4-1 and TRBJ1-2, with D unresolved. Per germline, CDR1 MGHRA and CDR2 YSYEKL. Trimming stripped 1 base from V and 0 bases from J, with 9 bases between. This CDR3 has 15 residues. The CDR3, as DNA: TGCGCCAGCAGCCAAGTTACACGGGCTAACTATGGCTACACCTTC. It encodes CASSQVTRANYGYTF.